The 16 T cell receptor beta chains below were found in one sample sequenced in a study of shared clonotypes between healthy human individuals. Produced via immunoSEQ multiplex PCR; TCRdb's table is partial and in-frame only. The sample shows about 2.3 million clones, approximately 93% of them seen only once. The specimen was naive CD4+ T cells from PBMCs. Stated subset: CD45RA+ positively selected. Receptors were obtained from a young man in good health. Some clones in this sample may be carry-over from other donors' samples.

V and J are TRBV19 and TRBJ2-2, with 7 positions matching TRBD1. V was clipped by 5 bases and J by 5 bases; unmatched bases: 11. Germline-derived CDR1 and CDR2 are LNHDA and SQIVND (reference sequence). This CDR3 is built from 16 residues. This CDR3 reads CASSSNRGPRTGELFF. In DNA form, the CDR3 reads TGTGCCAGTAGTTCTAACAGGGGTCCTAGAACCGGGGAGCTGTTTTTT.

The chain recombines TRBV6-5 with TRBJ2-5; 8 bases match TRBD2. Germline V lookup: CDR1 MNHEY, CDR2 SVGAGI. The J segment lost 6 bases and the V segment lost 5 bases, leaving 8 bases of the junction unmatched. CDR3 length: 14 residues. The CDR3 DNA follows: TGTGCCAGCAGTACCCTAGCGGGCCCCAAGACCCAGTACTTC. Residues: CASSTLAGPKTQYF.

The chain has TRBV5-1 and TRBJ2-5; 9 nucleotides align to TRBD2. The J segment lost 2 bases and the V segment lost 0 bases, leaving 23 bases of the junction unmatched. The CDR3 sequence is 22 residues long. CDR1 is SGHRS and CDR2 is YFSETQ in the germline V gene. The chain's CDR3 is CASSLGGGSGRPGVAEQETQYF. CDR3 nucleotides: TGCGCCAGCAGCTTGGGGGGAGGCAGCGGGAGGCCCGGGGTAGCAGAACAAGAGACCCAGTACTTC.

The V call is TRBV28, the J call TRBJ2-7; the D gene is possibly TRBD2 (6 bases). Trimming shortened V by 2 bases and J by 9 bases, and 11 bases separated the two germline ends. Germline values: CDR1 MDHEN, CDR2 SYDVKM. CDR3 length equals 12 residues. The CDR3 DNA reads TGTGCCAGCAGTTTACGGGGGTCTGCGCAGTACTTC. Translating gives CASSLRGSAQYF.

Points on this clone: This sample includes further DNA sequences coding for the same CDR3. The chain uses TRBV29-1 and TRBJ2-1; D not certain. Per the germline V gene, CDR1 is SQVTM and CDR2 is ANQGSEA. The CDR3 length is 12 residues. With 3 bases removed from V and 4 bases from J, the gap between germline ends came to 7 bases. CDR3 in amino acids: CSVDGSYNEQFF. Here the CDR3 DNA reads TGCAGCGTTGACGGTTCGTACAATGAGCAGTTCTTC.

This clone was seen a single time. V and J are TRBV5-5 and TRBJ2-3; tentatively, D is TRBD1 (6 bases). Germline V CDR1 and CDR2: SGHKS, YYEKEE (reference sequence). CDR3 length equals 15 residues. Trimming took off 4 bases at V and 2 bases at J, with 14 bases between the two ends. The CDR3 DNA reads as TGTGCCAGCAGCCTCAGGGGATACGCCACAGATACGCAGTATTTT. It yields the protein CASSLRGYATDTQYF.

This chain links TRBV15 with TRBJ2-7; D might be TRBD1 (6 bases). The CDR3 covers 15 residues. V lost 4 bases, J lost 3 bases, and 16 bases lay in between. Germline CDR1 reads LNHNV; CDR2 reads YYDKDF (reference sequence). CDR3 protein: CATSKSPQGGYEQYF. The CDR3 DNA is TGTGCCACCAGCAAAAGTCCCCAAGGGGGCTACGAGCAGTACTTC.

The chain is built from TRBV7-9 and TRBJ2-1, with a possible D match to TRBD2 (6 bases). CDR1 and CDR2 (germline): SEHNR, FQNEAQ (reference sequence). This CDR3 is 17 amino acids long. V dropped 2 bases and J dropped 0 bases, with 14 bases sitting between them. CDR3 amino acids: CASSLRTGVHSYNEQFF. The CDR3 bases are TGTGCCAGCAGCTTACGTACGGGGGTTCACTCCTACAATGAGCAGTTCTTC.

CDR3: CASSASGSGYNEQYF. CDR3 DNA: TGTGCCAGCAGCGCTAGCGGGAGTGGTTACAACGAGCAGTACTTC. The J gene is TRBJ2-7, the V gene TRBV9; 10 bases align to TRBD2. The CDR3 length is 15 residues. Looked up from germline, CDR1 is SGDLS and CDR2 is YYNGEE. Trimming removed 3 bases from V and 5 bases from J; junction bases left unmatched: 8.

This clone was seen only a few times. The V gene is TRBV6-1, the J gene TRBJ2-7; D unclear. The CDR3 is made up of 15 amino acids. Germline CDR1 and CDR2: MNHNS and SASEGT. V was shortened by 6 bases and J by 3 bases, with 18 bases between the two germline ends. The DNA for the CDR3 is TGTGCCAGCAGGAAAACGGAGCTTACCCTCTACGAGCAGTACTTC. Amino acid sequence: CASRKTELTLYEQYF.

This chain connects TRBV15 to TRBJ2-3; weak D call: TRBD1 (5 bases). Germline V lookup: CDR1 LNHNV, CDR2 YYDKDF (reference sequence). CDR3 length: 14 amino acids. V lost 5 bases and J lost 2, with 11 bases in between. The CDR3 DNA reads as TGTGCCACCAGCCGCGACAGTAACACAGATACGCAGTATTTT. Residues: CATSRDSNTDTQYF.

The sample holds a few counts of this clone. V usage is TRBV9 and J usage is TRBJ1-1; no definite D call. CDR3 size: 14 residues. Germline V gene lookup returns CDR1 SGDLS and CDR2 YYNGEE. V dropped 0 bases and J dropped 1 base, with 7 bases sitting between them. The CDR3 is CASSVGRRNTEAFF. CDR3 sequence (DNA): TGTGCCAGCAGCGTAGGGCGGAGGAACACTGAAGCTTTCTTT.

About this clone itself: At the DNA level, this CDR3 is encoded by other sequences in the same sample as well. V is TRBV9 and J is TRBJ1-5; TRBD1 agrees at 8 bases. Germline CDR1 and CDR2: SGDLS and YYNGEE. V was clipped by 2 bases and J by 4 bases; unmatched bases: 2. The CDR3 is made up of 14 amino acids. The CDR3, as DNA: TGTGCCAGCAGCGTTGGACAGGGAAATCAGCCCCAGCATTTT. Amino acid sequence: CASSVGQGNQPQHF.

With regard to this clone: The sample has other DNA sequences that encode this CDR3 too. The genes are TRBV5-6 and TRBJ2-3, with 11 bases aligning to TRBD2. J was trimmed by 5 bases and V by 1 base; bases with no gene match: 3. CDR3 length: 15 residues. CDR1 is SGHDT, CDR2 YYEEEE, per germline. This chain's CDR3 is CASSLRLAGGDTQYF. Here the CDR3 DNA reads TGTGCCAGCAGCTTGCGGCTAGCGGGAGGAGATACGCAGTATTTT.

The chain recombines TRBV6-5 with TRBJ1-3; D gene uncertain. The germline gives CDR1 MNHEY, CDR2 SVGAGI. With 2 bases removed from V and 3 bases from J, the gap between germline ends came to 5 bases. This CDR3 spans 13 amino acids. The CDR3 sequence: CASSYRLGNTIYF. The DNA of the CDR3 is TGTGCCAGCAGTTACAGGCTTGGAAACACCATATATTTT.

The chain combines TRBV5-1 with TRBJ2-3; 7 bases map to TRBD2. Germline V lookup: CDR1 SGHRS, CDR2 YFSETQ. CDR3 size: 16 residues. The V segment lost 4 bases and the J segment 3 bases; nucleotides outside the gene matches: 11. The CDR3 coding sequence is TGCGCCAGCAGCGGGGGAGGGTATGGCCAGACAGATACGCAGTATTTT. Protein sequence: CASSGGGYGQTDTQYF.